The present T cell receptor (beta chain) was sequenced within a study of blood T cell repertoires in COVID-19. The overall study: The cDNA or gDNA used as material had been derived from T cells, B-cell-depleted T cells, or PBMCs.

Per the study methods: Estimates of nucleated cell counts were drawn from the amplification of reference gene primers. The assay was immunoSEQ multiplex PCR, and TCRdb's table has in-frame clones only and misses some. V and J calls and clone size are those listed in that table; D and trimming were worked out from the DNA. The data show 200,000 to 300,000 clones, with roughly four fifths seen just once and roughly a tenth held by the top ten. This receptor was identified in a woman over 75 with acute or convalescent COVID-19. Specimen: peripheral blood.

This CDR3 reads CASGLGGQSMNTEAFF. The CDR3 DNA reads TGTGCTAGTGGTTTGGGGGGACAGAGCATGAACACTGAAGCTTTCTTT. This sequence joins TRBV12-5 and TRBJ1-1; 7 bases are a match to TRBD1. V trimming: 1 base; J trimming: 0 bases; junction bases outside the gene matches: 5. CDR1 and CDR2 from the germline V gene are LGHNT and FRNRAP. CDR3 size: 16 residues.